The following is a TCR beta chain sequence with its context. It lacks a known antigen. No base-level quality is on record; no much larger clone is a single base apart. The QIAGEN blood and tissue kit was used to extract genomic DNA from sorted cells, and the DNA was quantified on a NanoDrop 1000. Deep sequencing and quantification of TCR alpha and beta chains were performed on the immunoSEQ platform by multiplex PCR of genomic DNA. In the source study's methods: Annotation of the TCR sequences relied on IMGT gene and region definitions. Out-of-frame rearrangements were used as a proxy for the preselection repertoire and compared with in-frame clonotypes. The iCHAO1 estimator supplied with the immunoSEQ platform was used to estimate repertoire size. A Gini index based on the Lorenz curve was applied to in-frame amino acid clonotypes to measure clonal inequality. The intersect function of the R package tcR was used to count shared clonotypes, and the Jaccard index was used to score similarity. V, J and V-J usage frequencies went into a principal component analysis run with the R prcomp function, with no normalization applied. TCRdb retrieved this table from immuneACCESS and kept in-frame rearrangements only. Not all clones are present; in checked studies, unresolved V genes account for under half, and no reason is known for the remainder. V and J calls plus clone size are reproduced from that table; the DNA served to infer D and trimming. The sample yields 55,000 to 65,000 clones; just under 95% were counted once. Of the sample, 15% to 20% falls within the top ten clones.

Naive CD4 T cells, defined as CD45RO-negative and CD62L-positive, were isolated from PBMCs by fluorescence-activated cell sorting. About 49 ml of fresh peripheral blood was drawn per donor, and PBMCs were isolated by Ficoll density centrifugation. Cells were sorted on a FACSAria III instrument, and every sample had a purity above 90%. These data come from a study of human versus mouse CDR3 diversity and MHC coevolution (dated by TCRdb to 2017 to 2019). Study-wide context: According to reports, the immunoSEQ assay detects one in 200,000 T cells and minimizes multiplex PCR amplification bias. The human cohort was made up of three healthy volunteer blood donors, who at collection were aged 30 to 40, 40 to 50 and 60 to 69, one donor in each range. Valid reads per sample ranged from roughly 5.5 x 10^6 to 1.8 x 10^7 across mouse and human samples. As a reference point for TCR selection on multiple MHC II alleles, the study used human naive CD4 T cell repertoires and compared them against human-TCR-locus transgenic mice that have a single MHC II. The paper's findings and limits, for the study overall: iCHAO1 estimates gave humans the largest TCR beta repertoire, around 1.5 million clonotypes, attributed likely to selection by multiple MHC II molecules. Among all the groups compared, the lowest clonal inequality scores came from two of the three human donors. On average, humans had more CDR3 deletions and insertions than mice did, pointing to greater exonuclease and TdT activity. Because human T cells were selected on about 6 MHC II alleles, repertoire diversity in humans and mice was not considered directly comparable.

Including the terminal cysteine and phenylalanine, the CDR3 comprises 14 residues. CDR3 DNA only is kept here, 42 bases in frame from base 1. V sheds 1 base and J sheds 7 bases, leaving 14 bases between their ends. From the germline V gene (reference sequence), CDR1 is LNHNV and CDR2 is YYDKDF. The specimen was naive CD4+ T cells from blood. The label giving this sample's cell subset or site can be read as: CD45RO-negative CD62L-positive naive CD4 T cells. The sequence joins TRBV15 to TRBJ2-7; the D gene is not confidently resolved. This TCR was recovered from a person aged 55 to 75 in good health. The DNA sequence is given as TGTGCCACCAGCAGAGGGAGTTTGCAGACGGAGCAGTACTTC. This gives the protein CATSRGSLQTEQYF.